This T cell receptor beta chain originates from a study of T-cell reconstitution after alpha-beta-depleted transplantation in children. Construction of the TCRbeta library involved unique molecular identifiers. Each CDR3 protein is one row after TCRdb ran MiXCR on the PCR reads. Seen here are about 980,000 distinct CDR3 sequences, about 29% observed once, and the top ten hold around 30%. Broader study findings: TCRbeta diversity was high at day 60 in some patients (a result of surviving recipient T cells and thymic progenitors).

Details on this clonotype: Antigen: not known.

The clonotype originates from a boy in the first two years of life who had a stem cell transplant for SCID, so the T cells may come from the graft donor. The material was PBMCs, mostly from graft donor cells, obtained 360 days after TCRalphabeta/CD19-depleted stem cell transplant.

CDR3: CSARDRGAGGRYNEQFF. DNA for the CDR3: TGCAGTGCTAGAGATAGGGGCGCGGGGGGCCGCTACAATGAGCAGTTCTTC. The gene calls are TRBV20-1 and TRBJ2-1; TRBD2 aligns across 8 bases. The CDR3 covers 17 residues. Losses at the gene ends were 0 bases for V and 3 bases for J; bases not matched to a gene: 10. From germline, CDR1 is DFQATT and CDR2 SNEGSKA (reference sequence).